Listed below are T cell receptor beta chains from one sample, sequenced in a study of vaccination effects on CD4 cells after COVID-19. Repertoires were generated with immunoSEQ multiplex PCR, while TCRdb's copy carries only in-frame clones and drops some. The sample holds 30,000 to 35,000 clones, 74% seen once. No antigen is known for these receptors. Sequencing was performed on CD4+ T cells from PBMCs cultured without peptide, taken after COVID-19 vaccination. These receptors came from a human donor who received a COVID-19 vaccine. Each CDR3 is given with its conserved first and last residue. Each record gives: J gene, V gene, D gene, clone size, CDR3 DNA, CDR3 protein. A D gene is named only where the DNA matches it firmly. Some rows mark clone size as missing; the rest say once, few, many or name a class of expanded clone.

j_call: TRBJ2-1; v_call: TRBV28; d_call: TRBD1; clone_size: -; cdr3_nt: TGTGCCAGCAGTTTATGGGCAGGGGGCGCGTACAATGAGCAGTTCTTC; cdr3_aa: CASSLWAGGAYNEQFF
j_call: TRBJ1-2; v_call: TRBV4-1; d_call: TRBD1; clone_size: few; cdr3_nt: TGCGCCAGCAGCCAAACGGGACAGGGGAACTATGGCTACACCTTC; cdr3_aa: CASSQTGQGNYGYTF
j_call: TRBJ1-2; v_call: TRBV14; d_call: TRBD1; clone_size: -; cdr3_nt: TGTGCCAGCAGCCAACGGCAGGGGGGTGGCTACACCTTC; cdr3_aa: CASSQRQGGGYTF
j_call: TRBJ1-1; v_call: TRBV24-1; d_call: -; clone_size: once; cdr3_nt: TGTGCCACCAGTGCTGGAAAGAACACTGAAGCTTTCTTT; cdr3_aa: CATSAGKNTEAFF
j_call: TRBJ1-4; v_call: TRBV6-5; d_call: TRBD1; clone_size: -; cdr3_nt: TGTGCCAGCAGTTCATCATTCCCGGGACAGAATGAAAAACTGTTTTTT; cdr3_aa: CASSSSFPGQNEKLFF
j_call: TRBJ2-1; v_call: TRBV7-2; d_call: TRBD2; clone_size: -; cdr3_nt: TGTGCCAGCAGCTTAGTGCTAGCGGAGACCGAGCAGTTCTTC; cdr3_aa: CASSLVLAETEQFF
j_call: TRBJ2-3; v_call: TRBV7-9; d_call: -; clone_size: -; cdr3_nt: TGTGCCAGCAGCACCCGAGGGCCGGATACGCAGTATTTT; cdr3_aa: CASSTRGPDTQYF
j_call: TRBJ2-1; v_call: TRBV9; d_call: TRBD2; clone_size: -; cdr3_nt: TGTGCCAGCAGCGTGAGCGGGACTAGCGGTTACAATGAGCAGTTCTTC; cdr3_aa: CASSVSGTSGYNEQFF
j_call: TRBJ1-2; v_call: TRBV3-1/TRBV3-2; d_call: -; clone_size: -; cdr3_nt: TGTGCCAGCAGCCAAGGGTTAGGGGATGGCTACACCTTC; cdr3_aa: CASSQGLGDGYTF
j_call: TRBJ2-2; v_call: TRBV30; d_call: TRBD1; clone_size: -; cdr3_nt: TGTGCCTGGAGGGACCTGGGATCCGGGACAGGGGGTCGGGGGGAGCTGTTTTTT; cdr3_aa: CAWRDLGSGTGGRGELFF
j_call: TRBJ2-7; v_call: TRBV29-1; d_call: TRBD1; clone_size: -; cdr3_nt: TGCAGCGTAGTAACCGGGACAGGGGGGAGAGACGAGCAGTACTTC; cdr3_aa: CSVVTGTGGRDEQYF
j_call: TRBJ1-3; v_call: TRBV12-3/TRBV12-4; d_call: -; clone_size: -; cdr3_nt: TGTGCCAGCAGTTTCCTTCTGGTGGGCATATATTTT; cdr3_aa: CASSFLLVGIYF
j_call: TRBJ2-3; v_call: TRBV2; d_call: -; clone_size: -; cdr3_nt: TGTGCCAGCAGTGTGGGCAGGGGAGGCACAGATACGCAGTATTTT; cdr3_aa: CASSVGRGGTDTQYF
j_call: TRBJ2-7; v_call: TRBV5-1; d_call: -; clone_size: -; cdr3_nt: TGCGCCAGCAGCTTGGACAGAGAATACGAGCAGTACTTC; cdr3_aa: CASSLDREYEQYF
j_call: TRBJ1-6; v_call: TRBV19; d_call: -; clone_size: -; cdr3_nt: TGTGCCACCCGGTTTGGGCAGGATAATTCACCCCTCCACTTT; cdr3_aa: CATRFGQDNSPLHF
j_call: TRBJ1-5; v_call: TRBV19; d_call: -; clone_size: few; cdr3_nt: TGTGCCAGTAGTCGAGGGGGGGATCAGCCCCAGCATTTT; cdr3_aa: CASSRGGDQPQHF
j_call: TRBJ2-1; v_call: TRBV10-3; d_call: -; clone_size: -; cdr3_nt: TGTGCCGTCGCCCGGGACCCGAACCTCAATGAGCAGTTCTTC; cdr3_aa: CAVARDPNLNEQFF
j_call: TRBJ2-5; v_call: TRBV4-3; d_call: -; clone_size: -; cdr3_nt: TGCGCCAGCAGCCCAGGTTCCCTTCAAGAGACCCAGTACTTC; cdr3_aa: CASSPGSLQETQYF
j_call: TRBJ2-7; v_call: TRBV9; d_call: -; clone_size: once; cdr3_nt: TGTGCCAGCAGCGTAGGTCCCCGGGGCCCCTACGAGCAGTACTTC; cdr3_aa: CASSVGPRGPYEQYF
j_call: TRBJ2-4; v_call: TRBV6-6; d_call: -; clone_size: -; cdr3_nt: TGTGCCAGCAAGGGGGGGCCTGACATTCAGTACTTC; cdr3_aa: CASKGGPDIQYF
j_call: TRBJ2-7; v_call: TRBV28; d_call: TRBD2; clone_size: -; cdr3_nt: TGTGCCAGCGGGGAGGGACCCTACGAGCAGTACTTC; cdr3_aa: CASGEGPYEQYF
j_call: TRBJ2-1; v_call: TRBV7-2; d_call: TRBD2; clone_size: -; cdr3_nt: TGTGCCAGCAGCTTAGTCGGGGGGGGCGGCGGTGAGCAGTTCTTC; cdr3_aa: CASSLVGGGGGEQFF
j_call: TRBJ2-1; v_call: TRBV20-1; d_call: -; clone_size: -; cdr3_nt: TGCAGTGCTAAGGGGTTCGATGAGCAGTTCTTC; cdr3_aa: CSAKGFDEQFF
j_call: TRBJ1-3; v_call: TRBV7-9; d_call: -; clone_size: once; cdr3_nt: TGTGCCAGCAGCTTACTAGGGTCTGGAAACACCATATATTTT; cdr3_aa: CASSLLGSGNTIYF
j_call: TRBJ2-7; v_call: TRBV3-1/TRBV3-2; d_call: -; clone_size: -; cdr3_nt: TGTGCCAGCAGCCAATCGGCTCCTAGGCTGTACTTC; cdr3_aa: CASSQSAPRLYF
j_call: TRBJ1-6; v_call: TRBV7-2; d_call: -; clone_size: few; cdr3_nt: TGTGCCAGCAGCTTAAGTATGTGGGCCAGCACCTATAATTCACCCCTCCACTTT; cdr3_aa: CASSLSMWASTYNSPLHF
j_call: TRBJ2-5; v_call: TRBV2; d_call: -; clone_size: -; cdr3_nt: TGTGCCATCGTTGTGACTGGGCGAGAGACCCAGTACTTC; cdr3_aa: CAIVVTGRETQYF
j_call: TRBJ1-6; v_call: TRBV7-2; d_call: TRBD1; clone_size: few; cdr3_nt: TGTGCCAGCAGCTTTGGACAGGGGGCGAATTCACCCCTCCACTTT; cdr3_aa: CASSFGQGANSPLHF
j_call: TRBJ1-5; v_call: TRBV3-1/TRBV3-2; d_call: TRBD1; clone_size: -; cdr3_nt: TGTGCCAGCAGCCCGCGGACAGGGGTCAATCAGCCCCAGCATTTT; cdr3_aa: CASSPRTGVNQPQHF
j_call: TRBJ1-4; v_call: TRBV5-3; d_call: -; clone_size: -; cdr3_nt: TGTGCCAGAAGACATCCCCCGGGACTCCGTTTT; cdr3_aa: CARRHPPGLRF
j_call: TRBJ2-1; v_call: TRBV18; d_call: TRBD1; clone_size: -; cdr3_nt: TGTGCCAGCTCTCCGGGACAGGAGGCTAATGAGCAGTTCTTC; cdr3_aa: CASSPGQEANEQFF
j_call: TRBJ1-2; v_call: TRBV20-1; d_call: -; clone_size: -; cdr3_nt: TGCAGTGCTAGTGGGCCTCGACAACCGCTTCTATTGGGCTACACCTTC; cdr3_aa: CSASGPRQPLLLGYTF
j_call: TRBJ1-2; v_call: TRBV29-1; d_call: -; clone_size: -; cdr3_nt: TGCAGCGTTGGGGTGGGCGGCCGGAAAGACTATGGCTACACCTTC; cdr3_aa: CSVGVGGRKDYGYTF
j_call: TRBJ2-1; v_call: TRBV3-1/TRBV3-2; d_call: TRBD2; clone_size: -; cdr3_nt: TGTGCCAGCAGCCAGTCCCCTAGCGGGAGTTCCTACAATGAGCAGTTCTTC; cdr3_aa: CASSQSPSGSSYNEQFF
j_call: TRBJ1-4; v_call: TRBV4-3; d_call: TRBD1; clone_size: -; cdr3_nt: TGCGCCAGCAGCCCGGGGACAGGATCCTTTTCGGGAAAACTGTTTTTT; cdr3_aa: CASSPGTGSFSGKLFF
j_call: TRBJ2-7; v_call: TRBV5-6; d_call: TRBD2; clone_size: -; cdr3_nt: TGTGCCAGCAGACCCGGACTAGCGGGTTCCTACGAGCAGTACTTC; cdr3_aa: CASRPGLAGSYEQYF
j_call: TRBJ1-2; v_call: TRBV28; d_call: TRBD1; clone_size: -; cdr3_nt: TGTGCCAGCATAGGAGGGGGCGCAATATCGGGGGGCTACACCTTC; cdr3_aa: CASIGGGAISGGYTF
j_call: TRBJ1-2; v_call: TRBV24-1; d_call: -; clone_size: -; cdr3_nt: TGTGCCACCAGTGACCCTGGACAGAACGATGGCTACACCTTC; cdr3_aa: CATSDPGQNDGYTF
j_call: TRBJ1-5; v_call: TRBV5-8; d_call: -; clone_size: -; cdr3_nt: TGTGCCAGCAGCTTCCTTCCCCAGGGAATGGGCAATCAGCCCCAGCATTTT; cdr3_aa: CASSFLPQGMGNQPQHF
j_call: TRBJ2-1; v_call: TRBV20-1; d_call: -; clone_size: once; cdr3_nt: TGCAGTGCTAGTCCCGATAGCTCCTACAATGAGCAGTTCTTC; cdr3_aa: CSASPDSSYNEQFF